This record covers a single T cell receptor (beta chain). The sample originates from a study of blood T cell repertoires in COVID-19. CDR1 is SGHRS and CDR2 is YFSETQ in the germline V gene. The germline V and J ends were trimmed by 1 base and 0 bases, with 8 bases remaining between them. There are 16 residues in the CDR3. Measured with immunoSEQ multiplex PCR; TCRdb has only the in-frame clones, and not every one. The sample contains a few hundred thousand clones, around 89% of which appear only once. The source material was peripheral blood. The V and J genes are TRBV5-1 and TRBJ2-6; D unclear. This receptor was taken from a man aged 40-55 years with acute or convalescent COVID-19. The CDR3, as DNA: TGCGCCAGCAGCTTGCACAGAGCCTCTGGGGCCAACGTCCTGACTTTC. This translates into CASSLHRASGANVLTF.